The rows below give T cell receptor beta chains drawn from one sample of a study of T cell responses to AZD1222 COVID-19 vaccine. Sequenced by immunoSEQ multiplex PCR; TCRdb stores in-frame clones only, minus some. The data contain more than 55,000 clones, roughly 80% of them singletons. Sequenced material: peripheral blood, taken 28 days after the second AZD1222 dose. These TCRs come from an adult who received the AZD1222 COVID-19 vaccine. Each CDR3 is given with its conserved first and last residue. Each record gives: clone size, J gene, V gene, D gene, CDR3 DNA, CDR3 protein. A D gene is named only where the DNA matches it firmly. Rows give clone size only sometimes, using once, few, many, or a class for an expanded clone.

>-|TRBJ2-1|TRBV29-1|TRBD2
TGCAGCGTCGCTGTAACTAGCGGGGGGGGCCTAAGTGAGCAGTTCTTC
CSVAVTSGGGLSEQFF
>-|TRBJ1-4|TRBV6-2/TRBV6-3|TRBD1
TGTGCCAGCAGCGACAGGGGCAGGAATGAAAAACTGTTTTTT
CASSDRGRNEKLFF
>once|TRBJ1-5|TRBV19|-
TGTGCCAGTAGTATGTCCGGGGGGGTGAGCAATCAGCCCCAGCATTTT
CASSMSGGVSNQPQHF
>-|TRBJ1-1|TRBV6-1|TRBD1
TGTGCCAGCAGTGGGGGGGGACAGGGAAGTCGATTGAACACTGAAGCTTTCTTT
CASSGGGQGSRLNTEAFF
>-|TRBJ1-1|TRBV29-1|-
TGCAGCGTAGATGGGGGTGGCACTGAAGCTTTCTTT
CSVDGGGTEAFF
>-|TRBJ1-5|TRBV7-2|TRBD1
TGTGCCAGCAGCTTATGGACAGGGAGTCCAAATCAGCCCCAGCATTTT
CASSLWTGSPNQPQHF
>-|TRBJ1-1|TRBV5-1|-
TGCGCCAGCAGCTTGGCCGCAGTCGACACTGAAGCTTTCTTT
CASSLAAVDTEAFF
>few|TRBJ1-6|TRBV10-3|TRBD1
TGTGCCATCGGGGACAGGGAGAATTCACCCCTCCACTTT
CAIGDRENSPLHF
>-|TRBJ1-3|TRBV15|-
TGTGCCACCAGCAGAGATGGGGGGAACTCTGGAAACACCATATATTTT
CATSRDGGNSGNTIYF
>once|TRBJ2-7|TRBV30|-
TGTGCCTGGAGTCTGGGCTCCGAGCAGTACTTC
CAWSLGSEQYF
>-|TRBJ2-3|TRBV3-1/TRBV3-2|TRBD2
TGTGCCAGCAGCCAAGATCAGGGCGGGAGAACAGATACGCAGTATTTT
CASSQDQGGRTDTQYF
>-|TRBJ1-1|TRBV28|TRBD1
TGTGCCAGCAGTGGGACAGTAACTGAAGCTTTCTTT
CASSGTVTEAFF
>-|TRBJ1-4|TRBV6-5|-
TGTGCCACTCAGCAGCGGGGGGCCAATAATGAAAAACTGTTTTTT
CATQQRGANNEKLFF
>-|TRBJ1-2|TRBV19|TRBD1
TGTGCCAGTAGTACCCAACAGGGGGCGGACACCTTC
CASSTQQGADTF
>-|TRBJ1-1|TRBV5-1|TRBD1
TGCGCCAGCAGCTTGGCAGGGGGCAGGGACACTGAAGCTTTCTTT
CASSLAGGRDTEAFF
>-|TRBJ2-7|TRBV7-3|-
TGTGCCAGCAGTCCTACAGGGGAGGGGTACGAGCAGTACTTC
CASSPTGEGYEQYF
>-|TRBJ1-1|TRBV7-2|-
TGTGCCAGCAGCATTGGACGGAACACTGAAGCTTTCTTT
CASSIGRNTEAFF
>few|TRBJ1-1|TRBV11-3|TRBD1
TGTGCCAGCAGCCTGGACAGGAATACTCGAGCTTTCTTT
CASSLDRNTRAFF
>-|TRBJ1-2|TRBV3-1/TRBV3-2|TRBD1
TGTGCCAGCAGCAGCCGGGACAGGGAGTGGAACTATGGCTACACCTTC
CASSSRDREWNYGYTF
>-|TRBJ2-7|TRBV4-1|TRBD1
TGCGCCAGCAGCCCGCAGAGTTCGGACAGGAGCGACGAGCAGTACTTC
CASSPQSSDRSDEQYF
>-|TRBJ2-2|TRBV12-5|TRBD2
TGTGCTAGTGGTTCTAGCGGGGGGTCCACCGGGGAGCTGTTTTTT
CASGSSGGSTGELFF
>-|TRBJ1-3|TRBV6-1|TRBD1
TGTGCCAGCAGTGCCTCCCCGGGACAGAGCTCTGGAAACACCATATATTTT
CASSASPGQSSGNTIYF
>-|TRBJ1-3|TRBV18|TRBD1
TGTGCCAGCTCGCGAGGGACAGATGGAAACACCATATATTTT
CASSRGTDGNTIYF
>-|TRBJ1-1|TRBV2|-
TGTGCCAGCAGTGAATGGACTGAAGCTTTCTTT
CASSEWTEAFF
>-|TRBJ1-2|TRBV7-2|TRBD1
TGTGCCAGCAGCTTAGCGGGACAGGTCTATGGCTACACCTTC
CASSLAGQVYGYTF
>-|TRBJ2-4|TRBV3-1/TRBV3-2|-
TGTGCCAGCAGCCAAGATCGGGTAGGGCAGGCTAAAAACATTCAGTACTTC
CASSQDRVGQAKNIQYF
>-|TRBJ1-2|TRBV7-2|-
TGTGCCAGCAGCTCACCATCCTCCCCTGGTTATGGCTACACCTTC
CASSSPSSPGYGYTF
>few|TRBJ2-7|TRBV27|-
TGTGCCAGCAGTTTTCAGGGCGGGGGCAGTAAGTACTTC
CASSFQGGGSKYF